The 6 T cell receptor beta chains given below trace back to one sample, sequenced in a study of shared clonotypes between healthy human individuals. Measured with immunoSEQ multiplex PCR; TCRdb has only the in-frame clones, and not every one. The sample yields approximately 1.5 million clones, about 98.5% seen once. The sample was naive CD4+ T cells sorted from blood. The sample's subset: CD45RA+ positively selected. Receptors were obtained from a man younger than 45 in good health.

The chain carries TRBV9 and TRBJ2-7; 7 nucleotides align to TRBD2. Per the germline V gene, CDR1 is SGDLS and CDR2 is YYNGEE. V lost 2 bases to trimming and J lost 3 bases; unmatched junction nucleotides: 11. CDR3 length equals 16 residues. The CDR3 spells CASSVSGTGGGYEQYF. The DNA for the CDR3 is TGTGCCAGCAGCGTCAGCGGGACCGGAGGCGGCTACGAGCAGTACTTC.

The CDR3 DNA sequence: TGCGCCAGCAGCTTGTTGAACGAATACAATGAGCAGTTCTTC. The encoded protein is CASSLLNEYNEQFF. The chain has TRBV5-1 and TRBJ2-1; D gene uncertain. Looked up from germline, CDR1 is SGHRS and CDR2 is YFSETQ. Deletions cut 1 base from V and 4 bases from J, with 9 bases between. CDR3 length: 14 residues.

The rearrangement joins TRBV5-1 to TRBJ2-7; the D gene is possibly TRBD1 (5 bases). In germline, CDR1 is SGHRS, CDR2 YFSETQ. V lost 4 bases to trimming and J lost 2 bases, with 13 bases between them. This CDR3 region has 14 residues. CDR3 sequence (DNA): TGCGCCAGCAGCACTCGGACACCCCCCTACGAGCAGTACTTC. Translating gives CASSTRTPPYEQYF.

The chain combines TRBV18 with TRBJ1-1, with no clear D. CDR3 length: 16 residues. Germline values: CDR1 KGHSH, CDR2 LQKENI. V was cut by 2 bases and J by 3 bases, with 16 bases left in between. In nucleotides, the CDR3 is TGTGCCAGCTCACCAACCCCAGGCAGGAGGGACACTGAAGCTTTCTTT. This translates into CASSPTPGRRDTEAFF.

The chain links TRBV18 to TRBJ2-7; 7 bases line up with TRBD2. The CDR3 extends over 16 amino acids. Germline loops: CDR1 KGHSH, CDR2 LQKENI. Germline trimming cut 1 base from V and 0 bases from J; bases unmatched to any gene: 6. CDR3 coding DNA: TGTGCCAGCTCACCACGGGCGGGAGTTATCTCCTACGAGCAGTACTTC. This translates into CASSPRAGVISYEQYF.

In DNA, the CDR3 is TGTGCCAGCAGTTTAAATTGGCGGGCTTTCTTT. It specifies CASSLNWRAFF. The rearrangement uses TRBV28 and TRBJ1-1, with D unresolved. Germline V gives CDR1 MDHEN, CDR2 SYDVKM. V shed 2 bases and J shed 11 bases, with 9 bases lying between them. The CDR3 has 11 residues.